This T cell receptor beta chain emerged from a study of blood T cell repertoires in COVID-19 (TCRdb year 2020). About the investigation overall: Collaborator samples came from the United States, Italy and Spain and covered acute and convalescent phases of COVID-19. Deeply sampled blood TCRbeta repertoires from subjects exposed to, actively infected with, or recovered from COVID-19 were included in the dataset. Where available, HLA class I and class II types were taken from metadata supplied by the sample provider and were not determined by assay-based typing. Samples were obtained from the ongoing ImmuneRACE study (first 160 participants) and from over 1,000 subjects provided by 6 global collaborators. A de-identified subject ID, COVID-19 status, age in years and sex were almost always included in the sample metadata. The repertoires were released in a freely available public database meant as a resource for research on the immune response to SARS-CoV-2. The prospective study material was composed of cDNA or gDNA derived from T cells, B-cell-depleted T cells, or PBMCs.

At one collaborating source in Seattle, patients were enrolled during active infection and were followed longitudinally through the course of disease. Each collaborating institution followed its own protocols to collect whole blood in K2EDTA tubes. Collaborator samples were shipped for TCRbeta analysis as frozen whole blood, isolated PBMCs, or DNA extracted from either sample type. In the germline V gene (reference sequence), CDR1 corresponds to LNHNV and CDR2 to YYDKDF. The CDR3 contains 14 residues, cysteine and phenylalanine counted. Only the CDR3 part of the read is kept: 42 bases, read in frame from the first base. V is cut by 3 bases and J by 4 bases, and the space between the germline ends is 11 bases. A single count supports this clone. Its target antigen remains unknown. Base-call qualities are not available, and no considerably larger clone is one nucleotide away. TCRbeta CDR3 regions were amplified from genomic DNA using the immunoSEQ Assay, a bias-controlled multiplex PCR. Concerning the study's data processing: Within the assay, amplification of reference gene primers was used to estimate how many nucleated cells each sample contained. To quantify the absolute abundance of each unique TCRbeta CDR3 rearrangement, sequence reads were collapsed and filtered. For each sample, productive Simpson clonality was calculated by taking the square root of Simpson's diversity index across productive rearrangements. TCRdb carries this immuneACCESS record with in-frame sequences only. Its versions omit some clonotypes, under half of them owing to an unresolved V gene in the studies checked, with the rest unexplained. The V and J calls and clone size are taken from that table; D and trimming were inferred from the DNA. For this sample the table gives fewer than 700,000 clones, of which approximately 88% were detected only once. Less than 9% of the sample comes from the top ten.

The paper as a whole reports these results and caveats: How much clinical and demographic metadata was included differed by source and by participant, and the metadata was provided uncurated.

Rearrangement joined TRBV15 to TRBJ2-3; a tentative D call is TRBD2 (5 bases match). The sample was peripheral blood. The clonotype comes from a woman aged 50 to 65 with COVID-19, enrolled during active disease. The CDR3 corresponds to CATSSRLGADTQYF. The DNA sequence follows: TGTGCCACCAGCAGTCGCCTCGGGGCAGATACGCAGTATTTT.